What follows are 5 T cell receptor beta chains derived from one specimen sequenced in a study of post-analysis software for immune sequencing data. Overall study results and limits: About five TRBV segments (TRBV5-6, TRBV5-1 and TRBV20-1 among them) occurred more frequently in patients than in controls.

Their target antigens are unknown. Each TCR beta cDNA library carried unique molecular identifiers. Each CDR3 protein is one row after TCRdb ran MiXCR on the PCR reads. The sample shows roughly 650,000 distinct CDR3 sequences, approximately 59% of them seen only once. The sequenced sample consisted of blood. These receptor sequences come from a girl aged 2-10 years with multiple sclerosis.

This clonotype turned up a few times. This chain connects TRBV6-1 to TRBJ1-6; a possible D gene is TRBD1 (6 bases). The CDR3 sequence is 14 residues long. CDR1 is MNHNS and CDR2 is SASEGT in the germline V gene. The germline V and J ends were trimmed by 10 bases and 8 bases, with 18 bases remaining between them. The CDR3 coding sequence is TGTGCCACCGTCCGGGGGGCGCGTGATTCACCCCTCCACTTT. The encoded protein is CATVRGARDSPLHF.

The rearrangement joins TRBV2 to TRBJ2-1; D is unclear. CDR3 length equals 12 residues. Between the trimmed V and J ends, which lost 6 bases and 6 bases, there was a span of 9 bases. The V gene's germline CDR1 is SNHLY and CDR2 FYNNEI. CDR3 nucleotides: TGTGCCAGCAGAGGCGATGGCAATGAGCAGTTCTTC. As protein: CASRGDGNEQFF.

About this clonotype itself: At one of its ends the junction is not consistent with the germline gene, which may arise from a read error. V gene TRBV7-9 combines with J gene TRBJ2-4, with TRBD2 matching over 10 bases. This CDR3 has 15 residues. In germline, CDR1 is SEHNR, CDR2 FQNEAQ (reference sequence). The CDR3 reads CASSETSGTKNIQYF. CDR3 DNA: TGCGCCAGCAGCGAAACTAGCGGGACCAAAAACATTCAGTACTTC.

V gene TRBV7-3 combines with J gene TRBJ2-1, with 8 bases lining up with TRBD2. The length of the CDR3 is 15 residues. CDR1 is SGHTA, CDR2 FQGTGA, per germline. J lost 8 bases, V lost 2 bases, and 8 bases had no gene match. CDR3 nucleotide sequence: TGTGCCAGCAGCTTATCGGGACTAGAAGCCTATGAGCAGTTCTTC. Its protein is CASSLSGLEAYEQFF.

The chain uses TRBV5-5 and TRBJ1-1; 12 positions match TRBD1. J lost 4 bases, V lost 5 bases, and 9 bases had no gene match. Germline-derived CDR1 and CDR2 are SGHKS and YYEKEE (reference sequence). CDR3 length: 16 amino acids. In DNA, the CDR3 is TGTGCCAGCAGAGGAGGGACAGGGGGCGGGGGCACTGAAGCTTTCTTT. It encodes CASRGGTGGGGTEAFF.